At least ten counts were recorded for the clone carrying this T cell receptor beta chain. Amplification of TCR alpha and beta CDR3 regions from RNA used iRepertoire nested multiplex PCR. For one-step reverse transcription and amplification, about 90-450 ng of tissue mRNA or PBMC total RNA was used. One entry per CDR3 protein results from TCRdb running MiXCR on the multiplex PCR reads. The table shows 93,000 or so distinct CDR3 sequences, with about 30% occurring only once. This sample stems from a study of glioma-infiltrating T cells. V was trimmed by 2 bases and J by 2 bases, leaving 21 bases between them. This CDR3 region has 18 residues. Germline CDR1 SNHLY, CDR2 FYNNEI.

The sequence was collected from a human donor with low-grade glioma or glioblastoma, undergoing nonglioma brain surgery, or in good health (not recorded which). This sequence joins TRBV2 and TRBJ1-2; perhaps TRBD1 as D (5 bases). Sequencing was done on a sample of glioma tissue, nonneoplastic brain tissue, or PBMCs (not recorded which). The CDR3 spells CASSEFSGPRGRNYGYTF. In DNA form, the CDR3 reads TGTGCCAGCAGTGAATTTTCCGGTCCCCGGGGACGGAACTATGGCTACACCTTC.